This T cell receptor (beta chain) was identified in a study of blood T cell repertoires in COVID-19. Study context: The analysed material was cDNA or gDNA that came from T cells, B-cell-depleted T cells, or PBMCs.

Trimming at V came to 3 bases and at J to 2 bases, leaving 4 bases not matched to a gene. The CDR3 has 15 amino acids. Germline CDR1 and CDR2: WNHNN and SYGVQD (reference sequence). Per the original data handling: Reference gene primer amplification yielded estimated nucleated cell counts. Sequencing was performed with immunoSEQ multiplex PCR; in TCRdb, only in-frame clones are kept and a portion is missing. V, J and clone size are those of that table, while D and trimming were read from the DNA. The profile shows about 270,000 clones, about nine tenths of them singletons. The sample was peripheral blood. The J gene is TRBJ2-3, the V gene TRBV10-1; 8 nucleotides align to TRBD2. The sequence derives from a man between 45 and 60 years old with acute or convalescent COVID-19. CDR3 region: CASSERGGITDTQYF. For the CDR3, the DNA is TGCGCCAGCAGTGAACGCGGGGGGATCACAGATACGCAGTATTTT.